This TCR beta chain was profiled in a study of T cells in Graves' hyperthyroidism and ophthalmopathy. Concerning this clonotype: No antigen is known for it.

The study's findings and limits: The model foresaw ophthalmopathy a median roughly 6 months prior to onset.

Researchers took RNA transcripts and amplified the TCR beta CDR3 regions from them. Carried out on the TCR CDR3, a first-round RT-PCR used the HTBI primer set. TCRdb analysed the multiplex PCR reads with MiXCR anew, one entry per CDR3 protein. This table has about 640,000 distinct CDR3 sequences, roughly 20% appearing once. The CDR3 runs 13 residues. CDR1 is LNHNV and CDR2 is YYDKDF in the germline V gene (reference sequence). V was pared by 6 bases and J by 4 bases, with 11 bases between. This clonotype was obtained from a young man with Graves' ophthalmopathy. Material for sequencing was blood. The chain employs TRBV15 and TRBJ2-3; a weak D match, TRBD2 (5 bases). DNA of the CDR3: TGTGCCACCAGTGCCGGACTGTCAGATACGCAGTATTTT. Translation gives CATSAGLSDTQYF.